Each of the 29 T cell receptor beta chains below was sequenced from the same sample in a study of blood T cell repertoires in COVID-19. Generated by immunoSEQ multiplex PCR, the TCRdb table keeps only in-frame clones and is missing some. Of around 150,000 clones in the sample, 87% were seen once. The sequenced material came from peripheral blood. These receptors all come from a woman aged 55-70 years with active or convalescent COVID-19.

CDR3 region: CASRNGQGWDYGYTF. In DNA form, the CDR3 reads TGTGCCAGTAGAAACGGACAGGGTTGGGACTATGGCTACACCTTC. V usage is TRBV19 and J usage is TRBJ1-2; 8 bases map to TRBD1. CDR1 LNHDA and CDR2 SQIVND come from the germline V gene (reference sequence). The CDR3 sequence is 15 residues long. V trimming: 6 bases; J trimming: 3 bases; junction bases outside the gene matches: 9.

The chain employs TRBV5-1 and TRBJ1-2; 9 bases align to TRBD1. CDR3 size: 14 residues. V lost 4 bases, J lost 7 bases, and 8 bases stayed unmatched. CDR1 is SGHRS and CDR2 is YFSETQ in the germline V gene. CDR3 DNA sequence: TGCGCCAGCAGCCCCGGGACAGGGCCTTCTGGCTACACCTTC. Its protein product is CASSPGTGPSGYTF.

The gene calls are TRBV7-9 and TRBJ1-1, with D unresolved. Per germline, CDR1 SEHNR and CDR2 FQNEAQ (reference sequence). The CDR3 has 15 amino acids. The V end was cut by 5 bases, the J end by 0 bases, with 13 bases between. The CDR3, as DNA: TGTGCCAGCAGCGCCAGCTTGAGGATGAACACTGAAGCTTTCTTT. Translation gives CASSASLRMNTEAFF.

V is TRBV5-1 and J is TRBJ2-7; 7 bases agree with TRBD1. This CDR3 region has 15 residues. Germline V gene sequence: CDR1 SGHRS, CDR2 YFSETQ. The junction had 9 bases not matched to a gene; V was cut back by 5 bases and J by 1 base. The CDR3 reads CASRAGTANSYEQYF. For the CDR3, the DNA is TGCGCCAGCAGGGCCGGGACAGCGAATTCCTACGAGCAGTACTTC.

The sample holds one count of this clone. The chain links TRBV12-3 or TRBV12-4 to TRBJ1-5, with D perhaps matching TRBD1 (5 bases). The CDR3 sequence is 12 residues long. V gave up 4 bases and J gave up 7 bases, with 8 bases separating them. CDR3 loop: CASSWGEQPQHF. For the CDR3, the DNA is TGTGCCAGCAGTTGGGGGGAGCAGCCCCAGCATTTT.

This clone was recorded only once. V is TRBV19 and J is TRBJ2-5; possibly TRBD2 for D (6 bases). The CDR3 sequence is 15 residues long. Between the trimmed V and J ends, which lost 2 bases and 5 bases, there was a span of 15 bases. Germline-derived CDR1 and CDR2 are LNHDA and SQIVND (reference sequence). This chain's CDR3 is CASSISGGVRETQYF. CDR3 nucleotide sequence: TGTGCCAGTAGTATATCCGGGGGAGTGAGGGAGACCCAGTACTTC.

The V call is TRBV5-1, the J call TRBJ2-1; no definite D call. CDR1 and CDR2 (germline): SGHRS, YFSETQ. This CDR3 has 15 amino acids. The V and J ends lost 0 bases and 1 base respectively, with 8 bases between them. The CDR3: CASSLAGFSYNEQFF. CDR3 DNA: TGCGCCAGCAGCTTGGCGGGTTTTTCCTACAATGAGCAGTTCTTC.

The genes are TRBV5-1 and TRBJ2-2, with 15 nucleotides matching TRBD2. The CDR3 is made up of 18 amino acids. V shed 4 bases, J shed 0 bases, and the junction held 4 bases outside the gene matches. CDR1 and CDR2 from the germline V gene are SGHRS and YFSETQ. Here the CDR3 reads CASSRGTSGGPNTGELFF. For the CDR3, the DNA is TGCGCCAGCAGCAGAGGGACTAGCGGGGGGCCGAACACCGGGGAGCTGTTTTTT.

The CDR3 reads CASSLPSTSGGYEQYF. CDR3 in DNA: TGTGCCAGCAGTCTTCCCTCGACTAGCGGAGGCTACGAGCAGTACTTC. The chain uses TRBV2 and TRBJ2-7, with 9 bases identical to TRBD2. CDR1 is SNHLY and CDR2 is FYNNEI in the germline V gene. The trim removed 5 bases at V and 3 bases at J, leaving 11 bases unmatched. The CDR3 length is 16 residues.

In nucleotides, the CDR3 is TGCGCCAGCAGCCCGGAGGGGGCGTCTAACTATGGCTACACCTTC. Protein sequence: CASSPEGASNYGYTF. The rearrangement links TRBV5-1 to TRBJ1-2, with TRBD1 identical over 7 bases. V was clipped by 4 bases and J by 0 bases; unmatched bases: 6. The CDR3 is 15 residues long. The germline V gene encodes CDR1 SGHRS and CDR2 YFSETQ.

The genes are TRBV19 and TRBJ1-2, with 8 bases lining up with TRBD1. CDR3 length equals 15 residues. Germline CDR1 and CDR2: LNHDA and SQIVND (reference sequence). The V segment lost 7 bases and the J segment 3 bases; nucleotides outside the gene matches: 10. In DNA, the CDR3 is TGTGCCAGTAAAGGGCGACAGGGGTACGACTATGGCTACACCTTC. As protein: CASKGRQGYDYGYTF.

The chain combines TRBV6-5 with TRBJ1-6; weak D call: TRBD1 (5 bases). The CDR3 is 13 amino acids. CDR1 MNHEY and CDR2 SVGAGI come from the germline V gene. The ends were cut back, 6 bases at V and 7 bases at J, with 10 bases in the middle. Written as DNA, the CDR3 is TGTGCCAGCAGGCTGACAGACAATTCACCCCTCCACTTT. Residues: CASRLTDNSPLHF.

The V and J genes are TRBV18 and TRBJ1-2; 9 bases agree with TRBD1. Per germline, CDR1 KGHSH and CDR2 LQKENI. The trim removed 2 bases at V and 4 bases at J, leaving 5 bases unmatched. This CDR3 spans 15 amino acids. The CDR3 DNA is TGTGCCAGCTCACCATTTTCGGGACAGGGCTATGGCTACACCTTC. Its protein is CASSPFSGQGYGYTF.

The chain joins TRBV19 to TRBJ1-5; no clear D gene. The germline CDR1 and CDR2 sequences are LNHDA and SQIVND (reference sequence). The CDR3 covers 12 residues. Trimming took 3 bases from V and 7 from J, leaving 7 bases between them. CDR3 amino acids: CASSIRPQPQHF. CDR3 bases: TGTGCCAGTAGTATCAGGCCCCAGCCCCAGCATTTT.

The CDR3 sequence is CATTGGENEKLFF. Here the CDR3 DNA reads TGTGCCACCACAGGGGGGGAAAATGAAAAACTGTTTTTT. The J gene is TRBJ1-4, the V gene TRBV10-3; TRBD1 matches 8 bases. The germline V gene encodes CDR1 ENHRY and CDR2 SYGVKD. With 10 bases clipped from V and 5 bases from J, the junction kept 6 bases outside the gene matches. The CDR3 length is 13 residues.

The rearrangement links TRBV4-3 to TRBJ2-5, with D unclear. The CDR3 is made up of 15 amino acids. Trimming cost V 0 bases and J 0 bases, with 8 bases left between them. In germline, CDR1 is LGHNA, CDR2 YSLEER. The CDR3 DNA reads TGCGCCAGCAGCCAAGACCCCATCAACCAAGAGACCCAGTACTTC. This translates into CASSQDPINQETQYF.

This clone has just one count. The DNA for the CDR3 is TGCGCCAGCAGCTTCGCGGGAACTAGCACAGATACGCAGTATTTT. Amino acids: CASSFAGTSTDTQYF. The rearrangement links TRBV5-1 to TRBJ2-3; possible D gene TRBD2, 6 bases. Trimming shortened V by 2 bases and J by 0 bases, and 10 bases separated the two germline ends. The CDR3 spans 15 residues. CDR1 is SGHRS, CDR2 YFSETQ, per germline.

The gene calls are TRBV6-5 and TRBJ1-6; possibly TRBD1 for D (6 bases). Trimming cost V 6 bases and J 7 bases, with 16 bases left between them. The CDR3 sequence is 15 residues long. Germline lookup yields CDR1 MNHEY and CDR2 SVGAGI. The CDR3 DNA is TGTGCCAGCAGCCCATCTGGACAGCCCAATTCACCCCTCCACTTT. It translates to CASSPSGQPNSPLHF.

The CDR3 loop reads CASSIEVRVYGYTF. The CDR3 nucleotides are TGTGCCAGTAGTATAGAGGTCCGGGTCTATGGCTACACCTTC. The rearrangement links TRBV19 to TRBJ1-2; D is unclear. The V end was cut by 0 bases, the J end by 4 bases, with 9 bases between. CDR3 length: 14 residues. CDR1 is LNHDA, CDR2 SQIVND, per germline (reference sequence).

The genes are TRBV5-5 and TRBJ1-2; 10 positions match TRBD1. CDR1 SGHKS and CDR2 YYEKEE come from the germline V gene (reference sequence). V was pared by 0 bases and J by 1 base, with 3 bases of the junction left unmatched. The CDR3 is 16 residues long. CDR3 nucleotides: TGTGCCAGCAGCTTGGGACAGGGGGCAATTAACTATGGCTACACCTTC. Translation gives CASSLGQGAINYGYTF.

The rearrangement joins TRBV5-1 to TRBJ1-2; 8 bases fit TRBD1. Germline CDR1 reads SGHRS; CDR2 reads YFSETQ. The CDR3 is made up of 15 amino acids. Germline trimming cut 0 bases from V and 0 bases from J; bases unmatched to any gene: 1. For the CDR3, the DNA is TGCGCCAGCAGCTTGGGGACAGGGTCTAACTATGGCTACACCTTC. It is translated as CASSLGTGSNYGYTF.

This clone was counted only a few times. The CDR3 region is CASSRWTDSNEKLFF. The CDR3 DNA follows: TGTGCCAGTAGTCGCTGGACAGACTCTAATGAAAAACTGTTTTTT. The rearrangement uses TRBV19 and TRBJ1-4; TRBD1 might be the D (6 bases). V was trimmed by 5 bases and J by 3 bases, leaving 13 bases between them. The CDR3 runs 15 residues. CDR1 and CDR2 (germline): LNHDA, SQIVND (reference sequence).

The chain has TRBV6-5 and TRBJ1-1; D gene ambiguous. CDR3 size: 15 residues. Germline loops: CDR1 MNHEY, CDR2 SVGAGI. V gave up 8 bases and J gave up 0 bases, with 16 bases separating them. Written as DNA, the CDR3 is TGTGCCAGCCCTACGGGAGGAACACTGAACACTGAAGCTTTCTTT. Residues: CASPTGGTLNTEAFF.

The chain employs TRBV5-1 and TRBJ1-1; TRBD1 might be the D (6 bases). The CDR3 totals 14 residues. Germline V CDR1 and CDR2: SGHRS, YFSETQ. Deletions cut 4 bases from V and 3 bases from J, with 13 bases between. The CDR3 DNA reads as TGCGCCAGCAGCCCCCTTGCAGGGGACACTGAAGCTTTCTTT. Its protein product is CASSPLAGDTEAFF. Drawing the rest from reference TRBV5-1 and TRBJ1-1, the complete variable domain is KAGVTQTPRYLIKTRGQQVTLSCSPISGHRSVSWYQQTPGQGLQFLFEYFSETQRNKGNFPGRFSGRQFSNSRSEMNVSTLELGDSALYLCASSPLAGDTEAFFGQGTRLTVV.

This clone occurred once. The same CDR3 is also encoded by other DNA sequences in this sample. The chain couples TRBV5-1 to TRBJ2-5; D call uncertain. CDR1 and CDR2 from the germline V gene are SGHRS and YFSETQ. The CDR3 loop spans 11 amino acids. Deletions cut 5 bases from V and 1 base from J, with 3 bases between. As DNA, the CDR3 is TGCGCCAGCAGGGCCCAAGAGACCCAGTACTTC. It translates to CASRAQETQYF. Full variable domain (missing parts from reference TRBV5-1 and TRBJ2-5): KAGVTQTPRYLIKTRGQQVTLSCSPISGHRSVSWYQQTPGQGLQFLFEYFSETQRNKGNFPGRFSGRQFSNSRSEMNVSTLELGDSALYLCASRAQETQYFGPGTRLLVL.

V usage is TRBV19 and J usage is TRBJ1-1; D uncertain. This CDR3 has 14 residues. CDR1 is LNHDA, CDR2 SQIVND, per germline (reference sequence). Trimming cost V 3 bases and J 1 base, with 9 bases left between them. The CDR3 DNA follows: TGTGCCAGTAGTATCTGGGCGGGGAACACTGAAGCTTTCTTT. Protein product: CASSIWAGNTEAFF.

The V call is TRBV4-1, the J call TRBJ2-6, with 9 bases that match TRBD2. V trimming: 4 bases; J trimming: 1 base; junction bases outside the gene matches: 5. CDR3 length equals 17 residues. CDR1 and CDR2 from the germline V gene are MGHRA and YSYEKL. The CDR3, as DNA: TGCGCCAGCAGCCCGGGACTAGCTAGGTCTGGGGCCAACGTCCTGACTTTC. This codes for CASSPGLARSGANVLTF.

This chain uses TRBV15 with TRBJ1-1; TRBD1 matches at 8 bases. Per the germline V gene, CDR1 is LNHNV and CDR2 is YYDKDF (reference sequence). The ends lost 0 bases at V and 2 bases at J; junction bases unmatched: 5. This CDR3 comprises 16 residues. The CDR3, as DNA: TGTGCCACCAGCAGAGACCCCAGGGGGCTAAACACTGAAGCTTTCTTT. Its protein is CATSRDPRGLNTEAFF.

The rearrangement links TRBV6-2 or TRBV6-3 to TRBJ1-5, with 11 bases fitting TRBD1. Germline V gene sequence: CDR1 MNHEY, CDR2 SVGEGT. The CDR3 is 15 residues long. Losses at the gene ends were 4 bases for V and 6 bases for J; bases not matched to a gene: 5. CDR3 protein: CASSSGQGDGQPQHF. In nucleotides, the CDR3 is TGTGCCAGCAGTTCGGGACAGGGGGACGGTCAGCCCCAGCATTTT.